This TCR beta chain was obtained from a study of blood T cell repertoires in COVID-19 (dated by TCRdb to the early 2020s). For the study in its entirety: Samples from collaborators originated in the United States, Italy and Spain and spanned both the acute and convalescent phases of COVID-19. The prospective study material was composed of cDNA or gDNA derived from T cells, B-cell-depleted T cells, or PBMCs. Deeply sampled blood TCRbeta repertoires from subjects exposed to, actively infected with, or recovered from COVID-19 were included in the dataset. The repertoires were made available in a free public database intended to serve as a resource for research on the immune response to SARS-CoV-2. Samples came from the ongoing ImmuneRACE study (first 160 participants) plus 1,254 subjects from 6 global collaborators. The sample metadata nearly always contained a de-identified subject ID, COVID-19 status, age in years and sex. HLA class I and class II types, where available, came from metadata supplied by the sample provider rather than from assay-based typing. What the work shows at the level of the full study, not this receptor alone: Clinical and demographic metadata were provided uncurated, with the amount varying by source and participant.

CDR1 PRHDT and CDR2 FYEKMQ were looked up in the germline V gene (reference sequence). The CDR3 runs 14 amino acids, cysteine and phenylalanine included. Kept here is only the CDR3 DNA, which spans 42 bases and is read in frame from base 1. Relative to germline, V is missing 4 bases and J is missing 10 bases, with 9 bases of the junction outside any gene match. About this clone: Its antigen remains unidentified. Per-nucleotide qualities are absent, and no much larger clonotype sits a single base away.

In Seattle, one collaborating source enrolled patients while the infection was active and tracked those patients longitudinally over the course of disease. Whole blood was collected in K2EDTA tubes by collaborating institutions according to the institutions' own protocols. Collaborator samples were shipped for TCRbeta analysis as frozen whole blood, isolated PBMCs, or DNA extracted from either sample type. The immunoSEQ Assay, a bias-controlled multiplex PCR, was used to amplify TCRbeta CDR3 regions from genomic DNA. The paper's processing steps were these. The number of nucleated cells in each sample was estimated from the amplification of reference gene primers within the assay. Sequence reads were collapsed and filtered to measure the absolute abundance of every unique TCRbeta CDR3 rearrangement. For each sample, productive Simpson clonality was calculated as the square root of Simpson's diversity index across productive rearrangements. Entries here come from immuneACCESS through TCRdb and include only in-frame sequences with V and J called. Some clones fail to appear in such tables; in the studies checked, an unresolved V gene covers under half of the shortfall, and the cause of the remainder is unknown. V and J calls and clone size follow that table, whereas D and trimming were derived from the DNA. The sample records 290,000 or so clones, approximately 89% of which are singletons. About 2% of the sample goes to the ten largest clones.

The source of this sequence is a woman aged 30 to 39 with COVID-19, enrolled during active disease. The rearrangement combines TRBV13 with TRBJ2-1; 8 nucleotides in the junction match TRBD2. The specimen was peripheral blood. The DNA sequence is given as TGTGCCAGCAGCTCAATAACGACTAGCGAGGAGCAGTTCTTC. Its product reads: CASSSITTSEEQFF. The full variable domain, completed from the reference TRBV13 and TRBJ2-1 proteins outside the CDR3, reads AAGVIQSPRHLIKEKRETATLKCYPIPRHDTVYWYQQGPGQDPQFLISFYEKMQSDKGSIPDRFSAQQFSDYHSELNMSSLELGDSALYFCASSSITTSEEQFFGPGTRLTVL.